A single T cell receptor (beta chain) is shown here with its context. Its antigen is still unknown. The germline gives CDR1 SGDLS, CDR2 YYNGEE. The CDR3 has 11 residues. With 7 bases removed from V and 6 bases from J, the gap between germline ends came to 5 bases. The data belong to a study of blood T cells in healthy people across ages. A second PCR, run for about 7 to 11 cycles, used a sample-barcoded 5' primer plus a J-beta primer mix. Every molecule of cDNA carried a tag from a template-switch adaptor with 12 random nucleotides. TCRdb processed the 5' RACE reads anew with MiXCR; each CDR3 protein has one entry. Of some 850,000 distinct CDR3 sequences listed, roughly 24% are singletons. Study-wide results and limits: In older individuals, TCR beta diversity per million T cells was lower, falling roughly linearly with age. When set beside aged donors, long-lived donors presented more naive CD4+ cells and higher diversity.

The same sample was also used in a study of T cells of mothers and their children. That paper adds: Researchers report slightly higher, though non-significant, overlap in related mother-child pairs than in unrelated pairs.

Sequencing input: blood. The receptor was isolated from a boy aged 5 to 17 in good health. The rearrangement uses TRBV9 and TRBJ1-6; D unclear. CDR3 residues: CASGFNSPLHF. DNA for the CDR3: TGTGCCAGCGGATTTAATTCACCCCTCCACTTT.